The entry below gives a single T cell receptor (beta chain) sequence along with its context. The antigen remains undetermined. PCR primers comprised 60 Vbeta and 13 Jbeta primers. Clones were sequenced by immunoSEQ multiplex PCR, and TCRdb holds only the in-frame ones, with some missing. Of 25,000 to 30,000 clones in the sample, about 60% were seen once. This entry comes from a study of cytomegalovirus exposure and HLA in healthy donors. This CDR3 has 18 amino acids. The V end was cut by 4 bases, the J end by 0 bases, with 19 bases between. Germline V gene lookup returns CDR1 KGHSH and CDR2 LQKENI. Study results and caveats: Accurate prediction of HLA-A and HLA-B alleles (for most subjects) was reportedly achieved from TCR beta sequences.

This chain joins TRBV18 and TRBJ1-5, with D maybe TRBD1 (5 bases). Sequences were obtained from PBMCs. The receptor was derived from a male donor in good health and CMV-seropositive. CDR3 sequence reads: CASSLRSGTDYSNQPQHF. DNA of the CDR3: TGTGCCAGCTCACTACGAAGTGGGACTGACTATAGCAATCAGCCCCAGCATTTT.